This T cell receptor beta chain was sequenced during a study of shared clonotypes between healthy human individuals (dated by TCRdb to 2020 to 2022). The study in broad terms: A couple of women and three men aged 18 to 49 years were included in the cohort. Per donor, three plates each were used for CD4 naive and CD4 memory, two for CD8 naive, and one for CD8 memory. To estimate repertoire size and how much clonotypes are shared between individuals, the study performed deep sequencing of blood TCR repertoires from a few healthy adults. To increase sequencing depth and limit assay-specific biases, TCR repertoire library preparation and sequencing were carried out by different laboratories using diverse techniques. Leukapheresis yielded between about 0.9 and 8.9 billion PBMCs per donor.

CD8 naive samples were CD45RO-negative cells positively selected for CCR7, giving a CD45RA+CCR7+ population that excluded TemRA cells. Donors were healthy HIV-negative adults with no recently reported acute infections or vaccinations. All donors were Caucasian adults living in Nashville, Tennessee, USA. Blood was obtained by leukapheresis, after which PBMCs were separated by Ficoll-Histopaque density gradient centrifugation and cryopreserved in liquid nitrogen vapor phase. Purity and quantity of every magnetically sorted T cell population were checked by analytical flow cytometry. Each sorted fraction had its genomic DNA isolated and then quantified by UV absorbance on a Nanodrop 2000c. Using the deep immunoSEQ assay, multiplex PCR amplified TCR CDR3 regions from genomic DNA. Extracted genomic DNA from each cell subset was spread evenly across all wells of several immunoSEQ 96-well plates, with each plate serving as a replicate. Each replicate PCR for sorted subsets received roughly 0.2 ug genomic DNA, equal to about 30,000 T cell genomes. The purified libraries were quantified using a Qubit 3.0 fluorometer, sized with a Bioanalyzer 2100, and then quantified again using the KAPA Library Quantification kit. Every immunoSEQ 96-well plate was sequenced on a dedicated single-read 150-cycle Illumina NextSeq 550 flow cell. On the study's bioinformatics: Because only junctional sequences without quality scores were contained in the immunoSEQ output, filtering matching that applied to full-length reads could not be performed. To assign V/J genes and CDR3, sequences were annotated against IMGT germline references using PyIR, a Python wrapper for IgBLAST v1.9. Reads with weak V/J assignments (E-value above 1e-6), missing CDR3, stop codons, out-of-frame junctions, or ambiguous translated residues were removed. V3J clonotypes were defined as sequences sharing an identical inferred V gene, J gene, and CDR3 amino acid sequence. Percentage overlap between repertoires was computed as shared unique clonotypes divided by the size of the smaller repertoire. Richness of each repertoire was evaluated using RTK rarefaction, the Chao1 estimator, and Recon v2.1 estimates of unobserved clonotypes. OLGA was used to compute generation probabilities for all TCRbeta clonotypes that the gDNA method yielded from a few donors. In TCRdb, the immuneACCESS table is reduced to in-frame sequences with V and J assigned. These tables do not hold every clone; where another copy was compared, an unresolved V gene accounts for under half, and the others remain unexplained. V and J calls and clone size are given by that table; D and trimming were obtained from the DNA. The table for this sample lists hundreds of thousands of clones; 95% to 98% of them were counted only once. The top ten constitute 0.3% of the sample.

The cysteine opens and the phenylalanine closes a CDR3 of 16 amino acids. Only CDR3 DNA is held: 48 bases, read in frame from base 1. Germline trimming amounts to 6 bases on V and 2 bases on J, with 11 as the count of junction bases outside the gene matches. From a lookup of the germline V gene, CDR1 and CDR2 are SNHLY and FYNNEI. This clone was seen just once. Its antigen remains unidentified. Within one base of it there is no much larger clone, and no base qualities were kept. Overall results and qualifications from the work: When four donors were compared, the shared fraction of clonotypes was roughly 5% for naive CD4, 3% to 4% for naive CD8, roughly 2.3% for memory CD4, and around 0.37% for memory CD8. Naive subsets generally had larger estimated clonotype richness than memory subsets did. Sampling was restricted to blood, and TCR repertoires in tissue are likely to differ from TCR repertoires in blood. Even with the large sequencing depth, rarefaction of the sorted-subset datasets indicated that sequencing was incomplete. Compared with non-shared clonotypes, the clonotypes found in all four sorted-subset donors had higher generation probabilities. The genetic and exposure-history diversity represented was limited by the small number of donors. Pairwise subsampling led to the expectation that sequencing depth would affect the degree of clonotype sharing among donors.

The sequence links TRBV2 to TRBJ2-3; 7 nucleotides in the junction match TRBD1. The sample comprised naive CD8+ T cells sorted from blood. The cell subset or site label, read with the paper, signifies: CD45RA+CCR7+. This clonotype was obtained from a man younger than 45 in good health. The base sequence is TGTGCCAGCAGGGAATCGGGACAGAGAGACACAGATACGCAGTATTTT. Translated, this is CASRESGQRDTDTQYF.